The rows below give T cell receptor beta chains drawn from one sample of a study of blood T cell repertoires in COVID-19. Method: immunoSEQ multiplex PCR; TCRdb's copy keeps in-frame clones and lacks some. The table records roughly 290,000 clones, 70% to 90% of them present only once. Specimen: PBMCs or T cells enriched from blood (not recorded which). The origin of the receptors is a man aged 30 to 39 who had recovered from COVID-19. Both conserved end residues are part of each CDR3. The D gene is left open where the match is weak. Clone size is given for some rows only: seen once, a few or many times, or a class if the clone is expanded.

clone size	V gene	J gene	D gene	CDR3 protein	CDR3 DNA
NA	TRBV29-1	TRBJ1-1	NA	CSAYGHQKVTEAFF	TGCAGCGCCTATGGACACCAAAAAGTGACTGAAGCTTTCTTT
NA	TRBV7-2	TRBJ1-5	NA	CASSLSQGYSNQPQHF	TGTGCCAGCAGCTTGTCTCAGGGGTATAGCAATCAGCCCCAGCATTTT
once	TRBV9	TRBJ1-6	NA	CASSAHLSSYNSPLHF	TGTGCCAGCAGCGCTCACCTTAGCTCCTATAATTCACCCCTCCACTTT
once	TRBV21-1	TRBJ1-1	NA	CASSKARGDRGRLGTEAFF	TGTGCCAGCAGCAAAGCGCGAGGGGACAGAGGGAGGTTAGGCACTGAAGCTTTCTTT
NA	TRBV7-9	TRBJ2-5	TRBD1	CASSPRQGGQETQYF	TGTGCCAGCAGCCCCCGACAGGGGGGCCAAGAGACCCAGTACTTC
NA	TRBV11-1	TRBJ1-5	NA	CASSLGRNQPQHF	TGTGCCAGCAGCTTGGGCAGAAATCAGCCCCAGCATTTT
NA	TRBV30	TRBJ1-2	NA	CAWSVLSSGGYTF	TGTGCCTGGAGTGTACTGTCTTCGGGTGGCTACACCTTC
NA	TRBV3-1/TRBV3-2	TRBJ1-6	NA	CASSQDLVQGHNSPLHF	TGTGCCAGCAGCCAAGATTTGGTACAGGGACATAATTCACCCCTCCACTTT
NA	TRBV7-2	TRBJ1-2	NA	CASSLTAGLTGGGYTF	TGTGCCAGCAGCTTAACGGCCGGTTTGACTGGTGGAGGCTACACCTTC
few	TRBV5-1	TRBJ1-1	NA	CASSLASGNTEAFF	TGCGCCAGCAGCTTGGCCTCAGGGAACACTGAAGCTTTCTTT
once	TRBV5-4	TRBJ2-3	NA	CASSKSGWDTQYF	TGTGCCAGCAGCAAGAGCGGATGGGATACGCAGTATTTT
few	TRBV7-2	TRBJ1-5	NA	CASSLEGAGSNQPQHF	TGTGCCAGCAGCTTAGAAGGGGCAGGGAGCAATCAGCCCCAGCATTTT
NA	TRBV2	TRBJ1-5	NA	CASSESGMNQPQHF	TGTGCCAGCAGTGAATCAGGGATGAACCAGCCCCAGCATTTT
once	TRBV7-2	TRBJ1-1	NA	CASSRGTGWEAFF	TGTGCCAGCAGCCGAGGTACAGGGTGGGAAGCTTTCTTT